Listed below are T cell receptor beta chains from one sample, sequenced in a study of shared clonotypes between healthy human individuals. Clones were sequenced by immunoSEQ multiplex PCR, and TCRdb holds only the in-frame ones, with some missing. The sample yields about 460,000 clones, 60% to 80% seen once. Sequencing was performed on PBMCs. Every receptor here comes from a woman aged 40 to 50 in good health. Some clones in this sample may be carry-over from other donors' samples. The CDR3 runs from the conserved cysteine through the conserved F or W. D genes are given only for firm matches.

D: .; V: TRBV18; J: TRBJ2-2; CDR3: CASSLDSNTGELFF
D: .; V: TRBV28; J: TRBJ2-1; CDR3: CASSMLSGFGEQFF
D: .; V: TRBV5-1; J: TRBJ1-3; CDR3: CASSLAGRGNTIYF
D: TRBD1; V: TRBV7-2; J: TRBJ1-6; CDR3: CASSITTGRDSPLHF
D: TRBD1; V: TRBV5-6; J: TRBJ2-1; CDR3: CASSWTGGNRNEQFF
D: TRBD2; V: TRBV7-3; J: TRBJ2-1; CDR3: CASSPLAGAYNEQFF
D: .; V: TRBV4-2; J: TRBJ2-7; CDR3: CASSQVRGQSLSYEQYF
D: TRBD1; V: TRBV7-9; J: TRBJ1-1; CDR3: CASSSGQAPEAFF
D: TRBD1; V: TRBV15; J: TRBJ2-5; CDR3: CATSRGTGAPQETQYF
D: TRBD1; V: TRBV7-8; J: TRBJ2-2; CDR3: CASSSGQGHTGELFF
D: TRBD1; V: TRBV5-1; J: TRBJ2-3; CDR3: CASSSGTGVGDTQYF
D: TRBD2; V: TRBV27; J: TRBJ2-2; CDR3: CASRGLAGYTGELFF
D: .; V: TRBV7-9; J: TRBJ1-3; CDR3: CASSLGYGDSGNTIYF
D: .; V: TRBV6-5; J: TRBJ2-5; CDR3: CASRVPGRETQYF
D: .; V: TRBV29-1; J: TRBJ2-5; CDR3: CSVESWAGRETQYF
D: TRBD1; V: TRBV11-2; J: TRBJ1-3; CDR3: CASSSGQGSIAGNTIYF
D: .; V: TRBV2; J: TRBJ2-6; CDR3: CASSPDYSGANVLTF
D: .; V: TRBV6-1; J: TRBJ1-4; CDR3: CAISFATNEKLFF
D: .; V: TRBV7-2; J: TRBJ1-5; CDR3: CASSLSAGTNQPQHF
D: TRBD1; V: TRBV25-1; J: TRBJ1-1; CDR3: CASARGRRTEAFF
D: .; V: TRBV30; J: TRBJ2-1; CDR3: CAWSVGGAGDEQFF
D: .; V: TRBV4-2; J: TRBJ1-5; CDR3: CASSQDQGEGNQPQHF
D: .; V: TRBV5-1; J: TRBJ1-5; CDR3: CASSLEGTRNQPQHF
D: .; V: TRBV5-1; J: TRBJ1-2; CDR3: CASSGDSIYGYTF
D: .; V: TRBV29-1; J: TRBJ1-2; CDR3: CSVEEANYGYTF
D: .; V: TRBV27; J: TRBJ1-5; CDR3: CASKTYGRSSNQPQHF
D: .; V: TRBV27; J: TRBJ2-5; CDR3: CASKPFRGERGTQYF
D: TRBD2; V: TRBV6-5; J: TRBJ2-4; CDR3: CASRQSGGNIQYF
D: .; V: TRBV6-1; J: TRBJ1-3; CDR3: CASSEVTGNTIYF
D: .; V: TRBV7-2; J: TRBJ2-1; CDR3: CASRPSIPAGLHEQFF
D: TRBD2; V: TRBV10-3; J: TRBJ2-7; CDR3: CAISVGAGGTYEQYF
D: .; V: TRBV5-1; J: TRBJ2-3; CDR3: CASIPADPSTDTQYF
D: .; V: TRBV28; J: TRBJ2-1; CDR3: CASSFGAPGQFF
D: .; V: TRBV15; J: TRBJ1-2; CDR3: CATSARGQGDGYTF
D: .; V: TRBV7-9; J: TRBJ1-2; CDR3: CASSLGTPGGYTF
D: .; V: TRBV7-6; J: TRBJ2-5; CDR3: CASSLGNQETQYF
D: TRBD2; V: TRBV28; J: TRBJ2-7; CDR3: CASSLRTSGFFRQYF
D: .; V: TRBV5-1; J: TRBJ2-2; CDR3: CASSLAASDTGELFF
D: TRBD2; V: TRBV2; J: TRBJ2-3; CDR3: CASSDPAGTTDTQYF
D: .; V: TRBV7-9; J: TRBJ2-4; CDR3: CASSRAESKNIQYF
D: TRBD2; V: TRBV4-2; J: TRBJ2-7; CDR3: CASSPQSQPGLARYEQYF
D: .; V: TRBV18; J: TRBJ1-1; CDR3: CASSPVKGGTEAFF
D: TRBD2; V: TRBV11-2; J: TRBJ2-1; CDR3: CASSLKGGRAYYNEQFF
D: TRBD2; V: TRBV28; J: TRBJ2-7; CDR3: CASSPGTSGTHYF
D: .; V: TRBV7-8; J: TRBJ1-5; CDR3: CASSLGANNQPQHF
D: .; V: TRBV4-2; J: TRBJ2-2; CDR3: CASSQDDRGPAGELFF
D: .; V: TRBV6-6; J: TRBJ2-3; CDR3: CASSSQPDTQYF
D: .; V: TRBV27; J: TRBJ1-2; CDR3: CASSPKDRYGYTF
D: .; V: TRBV6-5; J: TRBJ2-3; CDR3: CASSPRLGGRDTQYF
D: TRBD1; V: TRBV10-2; J: TRBJ2-2; CDR3: CASMHRGYTGELFF